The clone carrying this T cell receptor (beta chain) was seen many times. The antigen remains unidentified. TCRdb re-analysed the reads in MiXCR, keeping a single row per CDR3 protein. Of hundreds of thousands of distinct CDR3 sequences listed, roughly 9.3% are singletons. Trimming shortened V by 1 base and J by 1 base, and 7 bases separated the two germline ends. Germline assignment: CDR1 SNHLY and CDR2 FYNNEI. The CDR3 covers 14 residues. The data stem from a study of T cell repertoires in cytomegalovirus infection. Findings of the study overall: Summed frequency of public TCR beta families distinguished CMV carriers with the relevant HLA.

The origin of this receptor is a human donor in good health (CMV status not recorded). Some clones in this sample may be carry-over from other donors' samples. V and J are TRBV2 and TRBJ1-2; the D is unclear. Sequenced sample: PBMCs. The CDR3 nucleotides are TGTGCCAGCAGTGAAGGGGTCCTTAACTATGGCTACACCTTC. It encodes CASSEGVLNYGYTF.